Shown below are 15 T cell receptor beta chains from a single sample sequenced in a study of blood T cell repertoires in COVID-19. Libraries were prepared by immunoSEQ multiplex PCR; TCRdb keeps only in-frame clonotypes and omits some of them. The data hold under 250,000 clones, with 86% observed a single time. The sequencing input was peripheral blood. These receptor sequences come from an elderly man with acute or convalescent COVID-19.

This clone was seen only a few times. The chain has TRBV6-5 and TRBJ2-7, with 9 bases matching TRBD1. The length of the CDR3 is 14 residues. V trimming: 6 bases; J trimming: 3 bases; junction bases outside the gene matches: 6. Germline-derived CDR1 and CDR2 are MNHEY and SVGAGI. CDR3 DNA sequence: TGTGCCAGCAGCCCGACAGGGGGAGGCTACGAGCAGTACTTC. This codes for CASSPTGGGYEQYF.

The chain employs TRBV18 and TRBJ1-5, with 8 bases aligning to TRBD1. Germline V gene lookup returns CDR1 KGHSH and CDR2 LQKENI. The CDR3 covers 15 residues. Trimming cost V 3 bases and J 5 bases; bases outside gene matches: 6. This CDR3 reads CASSPDRGRDQPQHF. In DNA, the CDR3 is TGTGCCAGCTCACCCGACAGGGGCCGGGATCAGCCCCAGCATTTT.

The CDR3 nucleotides are TGCGCCAGCAGCGAAGGAGGGGGCCCAAGACCTGGCTACACCTTC. It yields the protein CASSEGGGPRPGYTF. The V and J genes are TRBV5-1 and TRBJ1-2, with 7 bases identical to TRBD1. The junction had 13 bases not matched to a gene; V was cut back by 4 bases and J by 7 bases. Germline-derived CDR1 and CDR2 are SGHRS and YFSETQ. This CDR3 contains 15 residues. The whole variable domain, filled in from reference TRBV5-1 and TRBJ1-2, reads KAGVTQTPRYLIKTRGQQVTLSCSPISGHRSVSWYQQTPGQGLQFLFEYFSETQRNKGNFPGRFSGRQFSNSRSEMNVSTLELGDSALYLCASSEGGGPRPGYTFGSGTRLTVV.

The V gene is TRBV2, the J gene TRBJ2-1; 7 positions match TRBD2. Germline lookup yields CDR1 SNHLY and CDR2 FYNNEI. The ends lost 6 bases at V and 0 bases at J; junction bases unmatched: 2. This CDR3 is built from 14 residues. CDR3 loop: CASRWEGSYNEQFF. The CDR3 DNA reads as TGTGCCAGCAGGTGGGAGGGCTCCTACAATGAGCAGTTCTTC.

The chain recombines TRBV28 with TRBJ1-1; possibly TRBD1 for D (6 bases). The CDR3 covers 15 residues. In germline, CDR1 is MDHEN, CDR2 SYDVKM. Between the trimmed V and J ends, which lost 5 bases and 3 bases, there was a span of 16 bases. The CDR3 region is CASSHGGAGDTEAFF. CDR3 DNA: TGTGCCAGCAGTCACGGGGGGGCGGGGGACACTGAAGCTTTCTTT.

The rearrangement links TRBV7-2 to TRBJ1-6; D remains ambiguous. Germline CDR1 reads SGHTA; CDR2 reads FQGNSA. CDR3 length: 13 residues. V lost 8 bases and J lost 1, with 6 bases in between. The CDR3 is CASQSSYNSPLHF. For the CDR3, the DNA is TGTGCCAGCCAGTCGTCCTATAATTCACCCCTCCACTTT. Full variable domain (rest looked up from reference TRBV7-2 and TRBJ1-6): GAGVSQSPSNKVTEKGKDVELRCDPISGHTALYWYRQSLGQGLEFLIYFQGNSAPDKSGLPSDRFSAERTGGSVSTLTIQRTQQEDSAVYLCASQSSYNSPLHFGNGTRLTVT.

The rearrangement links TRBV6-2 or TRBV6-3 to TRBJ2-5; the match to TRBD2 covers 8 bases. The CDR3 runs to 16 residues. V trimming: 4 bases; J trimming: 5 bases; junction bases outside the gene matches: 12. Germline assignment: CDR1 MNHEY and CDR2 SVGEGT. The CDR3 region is CASSFLPGLETETQYF. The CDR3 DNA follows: TGTGCCAGCAGTTTTCTTCCGGGACTAGAGACGGAGACCCAGTACTTC.

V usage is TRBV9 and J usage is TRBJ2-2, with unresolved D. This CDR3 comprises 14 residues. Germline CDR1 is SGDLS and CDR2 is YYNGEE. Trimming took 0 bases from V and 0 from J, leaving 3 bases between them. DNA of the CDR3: TGTGCCAGCAGCGTAGCGGCGAACACCGGGGAGCTGTTTTTT. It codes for CASSVAANTGELFF.

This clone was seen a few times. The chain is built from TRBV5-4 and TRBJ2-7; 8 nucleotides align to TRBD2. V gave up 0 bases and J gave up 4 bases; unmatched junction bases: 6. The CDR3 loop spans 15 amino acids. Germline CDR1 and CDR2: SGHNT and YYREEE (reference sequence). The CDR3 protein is CASSLDIAGIYEQYF. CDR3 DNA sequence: TGTGCCAGCAGCTTGGATATAGCGGGGATATACGAGCAGTACTTC.

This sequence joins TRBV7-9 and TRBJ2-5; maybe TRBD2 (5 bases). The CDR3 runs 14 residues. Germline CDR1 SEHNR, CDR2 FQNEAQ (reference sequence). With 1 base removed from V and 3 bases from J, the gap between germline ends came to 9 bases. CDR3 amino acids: CASSLGSGKETQYF. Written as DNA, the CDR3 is TGTGCCAGCAGCTTAGGGAGCGGCAAAGAGACCCAGTACTTC.

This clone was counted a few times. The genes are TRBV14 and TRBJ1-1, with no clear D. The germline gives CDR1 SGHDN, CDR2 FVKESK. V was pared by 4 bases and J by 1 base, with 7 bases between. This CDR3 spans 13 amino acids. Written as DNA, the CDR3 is TGTGCCAGCAGCCTCACAGCGAACACTGAAGCTTTCTTT. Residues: CASSLTANTEAFF.

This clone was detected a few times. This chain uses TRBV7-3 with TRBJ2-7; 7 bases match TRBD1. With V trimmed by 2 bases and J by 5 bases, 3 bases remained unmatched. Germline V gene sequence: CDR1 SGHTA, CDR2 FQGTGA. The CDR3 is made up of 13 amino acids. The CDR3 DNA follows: TGTGCCAGCAGCTTAGACAGGGTCAACGAGCAGTACTTC. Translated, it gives CASSLDRVNEQYF.

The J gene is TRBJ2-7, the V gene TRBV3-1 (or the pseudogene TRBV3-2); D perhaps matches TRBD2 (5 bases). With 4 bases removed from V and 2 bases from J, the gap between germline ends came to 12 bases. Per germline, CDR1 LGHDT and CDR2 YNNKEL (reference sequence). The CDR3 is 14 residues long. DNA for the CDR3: TGTGCCAGCAGCCCTGGGGAGTTGACCTACGAGCAGTACTTC. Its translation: CASSPGELTYEQYF.

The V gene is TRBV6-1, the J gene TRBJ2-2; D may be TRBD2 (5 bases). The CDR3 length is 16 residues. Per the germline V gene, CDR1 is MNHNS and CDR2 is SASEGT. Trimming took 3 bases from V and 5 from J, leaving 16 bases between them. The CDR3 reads CASSDPPVPGTGELFF. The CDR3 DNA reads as TGTGCCAGCAGTGACCCCCCGGTCCCGGGGACCGGGGAGCTGTTTTTT.

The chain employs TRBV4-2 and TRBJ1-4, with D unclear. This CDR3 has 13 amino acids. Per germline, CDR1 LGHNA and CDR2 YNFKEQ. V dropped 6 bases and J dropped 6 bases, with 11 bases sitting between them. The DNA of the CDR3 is TGTGCCAGCAGACTCCGGGAAGATGAAAAACTGTTTTTT. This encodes CASRLREDEKLFF.